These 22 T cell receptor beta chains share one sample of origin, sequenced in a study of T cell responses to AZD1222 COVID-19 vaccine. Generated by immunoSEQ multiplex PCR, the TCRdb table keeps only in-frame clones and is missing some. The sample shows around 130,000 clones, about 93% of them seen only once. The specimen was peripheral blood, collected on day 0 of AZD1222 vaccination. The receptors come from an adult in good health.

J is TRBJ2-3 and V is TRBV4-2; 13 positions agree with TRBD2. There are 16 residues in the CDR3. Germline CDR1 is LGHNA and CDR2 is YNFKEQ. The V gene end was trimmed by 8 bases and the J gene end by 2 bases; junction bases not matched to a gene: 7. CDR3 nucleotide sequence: TGTGCCAGCGGGAGACTAGCGGGGGGAAACACAGATACGCAGTATTTT. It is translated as CASGRLAGGNTDTQYF.

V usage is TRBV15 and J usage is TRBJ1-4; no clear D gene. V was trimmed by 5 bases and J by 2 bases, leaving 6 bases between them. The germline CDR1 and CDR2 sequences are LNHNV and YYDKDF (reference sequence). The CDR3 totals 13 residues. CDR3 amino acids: CATSRETNEKLFF. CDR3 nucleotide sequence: TGTGCCACCAGCCGGGAGACTAATGAAAAACTGTTTTTT.

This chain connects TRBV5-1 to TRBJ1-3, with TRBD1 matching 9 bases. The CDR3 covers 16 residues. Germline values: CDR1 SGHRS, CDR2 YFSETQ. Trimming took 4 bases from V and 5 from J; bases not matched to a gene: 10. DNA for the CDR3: TGCGCCAGCAGCCCACAGGGGGCTAGGATAAGAAACACCATATATTTT. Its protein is CASSPQGARIRNTIYF.

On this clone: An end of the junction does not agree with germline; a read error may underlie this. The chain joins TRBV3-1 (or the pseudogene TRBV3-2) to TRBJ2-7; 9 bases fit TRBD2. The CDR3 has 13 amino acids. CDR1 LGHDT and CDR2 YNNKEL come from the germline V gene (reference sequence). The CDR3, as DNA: TGTGCCAGCAGCCAAGGTAGCGGGGGTCACCGGGACTTC. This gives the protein CASSQGSGGHRDF.

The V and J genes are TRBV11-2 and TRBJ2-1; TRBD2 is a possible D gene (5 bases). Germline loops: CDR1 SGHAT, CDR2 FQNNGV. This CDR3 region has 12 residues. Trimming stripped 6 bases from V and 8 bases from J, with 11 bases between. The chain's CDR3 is CASSHPGDEQFF. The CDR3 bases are TGTGCCAGCAGTCACCCCGGGGATGAGCAGTTCTTC.

The chain's CDR3 is CASSLIAGGPYEQYF. CDR3 in DNA: TGTGCCAGCAGCCTCATAGCGGGGGGGCCGTACGAGCAGTACTTC. This sequence joins TRBV6-2 or TRBV6-3 and TRBJ2-7, with TRBD2 matching over 11 bases. V lost 6 bases, J lost 4 bases, and 8 bases stayed unmatched. The V gene's germline CDR1 is MNHEY and CDR2 SVGEGT. The CDR3 is 15 residues long.

CDR3 amino acids: CASSLEDGPVYTF. DNA of the CDR3: TGTGCCAGCAGCTTGGAGGATGGCCCGGTCTACACCTTC. The genes are TRBV5-5 and TRBJ1-2, with D unclear. Germline V CDR1 and CDR2: SGHKS, YYEKEE (reference sequence). V lost 0 bases, J lost 10 bases, and 13 bases lay in between. The CDR3 is made up of 13 amino acids. The complete variable domain, with remaining parts taken from reference TRBV5-5 and TRBJ1-2, reads DAGVTQSPTHLIKTRGQQVTLRCSPISGHKSVSWYQQVLGQGPQFIFQYYEKEERGRGNFPDRFSARQFPNYSSELNVNALLLGDSALYLCASSLEDGPVYTFGSGTRLTVV.

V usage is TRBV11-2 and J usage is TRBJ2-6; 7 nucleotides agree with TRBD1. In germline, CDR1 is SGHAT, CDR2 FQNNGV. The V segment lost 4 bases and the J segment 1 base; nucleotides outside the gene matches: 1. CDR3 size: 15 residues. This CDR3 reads CASSSRGSGANVLTF. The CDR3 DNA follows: TGTGCCAGCAGCTCCAGGGGGTCTGGGGCCAACGTCCTGACTTTC.

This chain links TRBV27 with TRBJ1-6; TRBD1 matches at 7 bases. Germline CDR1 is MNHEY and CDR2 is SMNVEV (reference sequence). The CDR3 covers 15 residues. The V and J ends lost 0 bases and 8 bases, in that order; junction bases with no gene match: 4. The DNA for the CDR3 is TGTGCCAGCAGTTTATCGTATAGGGGGCATTCACCCCTCCACTTT. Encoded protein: CASSLSYRGHSPLHF.

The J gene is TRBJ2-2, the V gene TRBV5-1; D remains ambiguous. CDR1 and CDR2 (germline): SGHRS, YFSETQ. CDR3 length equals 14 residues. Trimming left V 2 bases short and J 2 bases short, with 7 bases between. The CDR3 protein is CASSFGANTGELFF. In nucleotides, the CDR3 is TGCGCCAGCAGCTTCGGCGCAAACACCGGGGAGCTGTTTTTT. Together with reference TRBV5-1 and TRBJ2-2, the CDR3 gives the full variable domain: KAGVTQTPRYLIKTRGQQVTLSCSPISGHRSVSWYQQTPGQGLQFLFEYFSETQRNKGNFPGRFSGRQFSNSRSEMNVSTLELGDSALYLCASSFGANTGELFFGEGSRLTVL.

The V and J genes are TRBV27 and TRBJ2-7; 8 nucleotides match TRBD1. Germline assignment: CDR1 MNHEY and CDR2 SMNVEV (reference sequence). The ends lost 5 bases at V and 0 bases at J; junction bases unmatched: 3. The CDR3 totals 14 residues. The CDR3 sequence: CASSLDRGSYEQYF. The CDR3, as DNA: TGTGCCAGCAGTCTCGACAGGGGCTCCTACGAGCAGTACTTC.

CDR3 protein: CASSLLGYSYNEQFF. The CDR3 nucleotides are TGTGCCAGCAGCCTCCTCGGGTATTCCTACAATGAGCAGTTCTTC. The chain recombines TRBV3-1 (or the pseudogene TRBV3-2) with TRBJ2-1; D gene unclear. Germline V gene lookup returns CDR1 LGHDT and CDR2 YNNKEL (reference sequence). The V end lost 4 bases, the J end lost 1 base, and 11 bases lay between the germline ends. CDR3 length equals 15 residues.

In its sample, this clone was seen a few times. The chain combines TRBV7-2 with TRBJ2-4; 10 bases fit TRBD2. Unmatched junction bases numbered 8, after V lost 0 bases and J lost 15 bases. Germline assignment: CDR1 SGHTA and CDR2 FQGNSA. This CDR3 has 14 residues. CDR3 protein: CASSLASGGLKRYF. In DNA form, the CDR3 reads TGTGCCAGCAGCTTAGCTAGCGGGGGGCTAAAGAGGTACTTC.

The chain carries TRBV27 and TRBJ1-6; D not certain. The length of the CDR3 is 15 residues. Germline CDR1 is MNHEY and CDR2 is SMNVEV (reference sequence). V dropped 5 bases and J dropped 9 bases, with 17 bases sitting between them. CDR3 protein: CASSEEAAESSPLHF. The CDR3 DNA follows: TGTGCCAGCAGTGAGGAGGCTGCAGAGAGTTCACCCCTCCACTTT.

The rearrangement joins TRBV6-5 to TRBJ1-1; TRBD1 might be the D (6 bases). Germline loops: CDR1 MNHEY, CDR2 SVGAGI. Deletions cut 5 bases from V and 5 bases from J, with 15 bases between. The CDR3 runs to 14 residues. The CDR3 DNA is TGTGCCAGCAGTCACTACAGGGCCCAAACTGAAGCTTTCTTT. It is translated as CASSHYRAQTEAFF.

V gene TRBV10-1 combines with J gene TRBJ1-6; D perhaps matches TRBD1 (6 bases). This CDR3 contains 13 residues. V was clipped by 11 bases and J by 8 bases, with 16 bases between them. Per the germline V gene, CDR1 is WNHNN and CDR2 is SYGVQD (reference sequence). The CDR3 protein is CASRRDIDSPLHF. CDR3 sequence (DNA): TGCGCCTCCCGTAGGGACATCGATTCACCCCTCCACTTT.

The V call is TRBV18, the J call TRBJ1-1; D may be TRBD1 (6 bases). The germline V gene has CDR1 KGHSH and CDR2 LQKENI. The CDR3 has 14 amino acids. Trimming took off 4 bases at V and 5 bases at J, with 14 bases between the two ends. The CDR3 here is CASSQRTAETEAFF. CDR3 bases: TGTGCCAGCTCACAACGGACAGCTGAAACTGAAGCTTTCTTT.

CDR3 sequence (DNA): TGTGCCAGTAGTATAGACACATACTATGGCTACACCTTC. It yields the protein CASSIDTYYGYTF. This chain joins TRBV19 and TRBJ1-2; D uncertain. This CDR3 is built from 13 residues. Between the trimmed V and J ends, which lost 0 bases and 3 bases, there was a span of 5 bases. Germline V lookup: CDR1 LNHDA, CDR2 SQIVND (reference sequence).

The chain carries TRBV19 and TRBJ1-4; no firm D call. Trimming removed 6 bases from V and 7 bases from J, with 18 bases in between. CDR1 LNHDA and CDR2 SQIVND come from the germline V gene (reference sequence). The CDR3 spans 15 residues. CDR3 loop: CASSHRLGRGEKLFF. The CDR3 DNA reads TGTGCCAGTAGCCACCGATTAGGCCGAGGTGAAAAACTGTTTTTT.

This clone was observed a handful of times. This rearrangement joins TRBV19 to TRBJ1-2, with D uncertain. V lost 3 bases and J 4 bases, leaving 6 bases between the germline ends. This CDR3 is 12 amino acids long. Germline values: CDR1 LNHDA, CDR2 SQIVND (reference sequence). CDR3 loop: CASSIPGYGYTF. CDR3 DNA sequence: TGTGCCAGTAGTATTCCCGGCTATGGCTACACCTTC.

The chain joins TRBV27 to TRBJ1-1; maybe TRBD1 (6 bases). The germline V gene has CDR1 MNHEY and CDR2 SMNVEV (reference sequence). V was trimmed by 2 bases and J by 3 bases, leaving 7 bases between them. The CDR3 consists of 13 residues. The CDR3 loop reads CASSLQGYTEAFF. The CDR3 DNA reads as TGTGCCAGCAGTTTACAGGGGTACACTGAAGCTTTCTTT.

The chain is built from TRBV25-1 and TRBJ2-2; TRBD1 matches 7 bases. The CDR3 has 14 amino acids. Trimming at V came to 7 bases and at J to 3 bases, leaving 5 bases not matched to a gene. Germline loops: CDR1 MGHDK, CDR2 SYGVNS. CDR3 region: CASKGTAHTGELFF. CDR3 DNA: TGTGCCAGCAAGGGGACAGCTCACACCGGGGAGCTGTTTTTT.